What follows is one T cell receptor (beta chain) and its context. No antigen is known for it. This entry comes from a study of chemoradiotherapy in HPV16-positive cancers. The CDR3 sequence is 14 residues long. Germline CDR1 reads LGHNA; CDR2 reads YSLEER. The junction had 8 bases not matched to a gene; V was cut back by 1 base and J by 12 bases. Sequenced by immunoSEQ multiplex PCR; TCRdb stores in-frame clones only, minus some. The sample lists around 29,000 clones, 90% to 95% occurring once. Study-level findings and limits: Non-HPV-specific T cells did not expand in tumors during treatment, whereas candidate HPV-specific clones and E7-related motifs did.

Sequenced material: blood, taken from a patient who underwent chemoradiotherapy. The gene calls are TRBV4-3 and TRBJ2-1; 8 bases line up with TRBD2. The clonotype was recovered from a human donor with HPV-associated anogenital cancer. CDR3 in amino acids: CASSQAGGPMPQFF. CDR3 sequence (DNA): TGCGCCAGCAGCCAAGCGGGAGGGCCTATGCCGCAGTTCTTC.